Listed below are T cell receptor beta chains from one sample, sequenced in a study of blood T cell repertoires in COVID-19. The repertoire was sequenced with immunoSEQ multiplex PCR; TCRdb's copy has only in-frame clones and lacks some. The table has 200,000 to 300,000 clones, around 90% seen once. Sequencing input: peripheral blood. The receptors originated from a man aged 25 to 40 with COVID-19, enrolled during active disease. CDR3s leave out the opening cysteine and the closing phenylalanine or tryptophan.

j_call v_call cdr3_aa
TRBJ1-5 TRBV15 ATSRDRGQGNQPQH
TRBJ2-7 TRBV30 ACLKGQDYEQY
TRBJ2-1 TRBV6-1 ASSEAGEVAGVALF
TRBJ2-1 TRBV11-3 ASSLSSNEQF
TRBJ2-5 TRBV7-2 ASSPPPGRAETQY
TRBJ1-5 TRBV5-4 ASSHSRASNQPQH
TRBJ1-2 TRBV19 ASSIRQPYGYT
TRBJ1-3 TRBV3-1/TRBV3-2 ASSPRQGSGNTIY
TRBJ1-2 TRBV3-1/TRBV3-2 ASSHRGANYGYT
TRBJ1-2 TRBV25-1 ASSEGTGPYGYT